Given below is one T cell receptor beta chain in context. Its specificity is unknown. This specimen belongs to a study of radiation and T cells in renal cell carcinoma. V gave up 5 bases and J gave up 4 bases; unmatched junction bases: 3. This CDR3 has 13 amino acids. From germline, CDR1 is MNHEY and CDR2 SMNVEV (reference sequence). The table came from immunoSEQ multiplex PCR; TCRdb's copy has only in-frame clones and leaves some out. The top ten clones hold 7% to 9% of a sample with approximately 90,000 clones, 86% of them seen once. Described time point: baseline pretreatment blood. Treatment indicated: 15 Gy SBRT to primary tumor, nephrectomy 4 weeks later. Study outcomes and limitations: From baseline, blood top tumor clonotypes peaked at 2 weeks post-radiation.

This chain uses TRBV27 with TRBJ2-7; 9 bases are shared with TRBD2. The sequencing here drew on blood, taken from a patient whose treatment included radiotherapy and nephrectomy. This receptor was identified in a man aged 50 or older with renal cell carcinoma. The CDR3: CASSSSGSYEQYF. The CDR3 nucleotides are TGTGCCAGCAGTAGTAGCGGGAGTTACGAGCAGTACTTC.